This T cell receptor (beta chain) was recorded in a study of monozygotic twins with inflammatory bowel disease. In germline, CDR1 is MNHNS, CDR2 SASEGT. The CDR3 length is 12 residues. After re-calling the 5' RACE reads, TCRdb lists one entry per CDR3 protein, DNA absent. The sample table includes about 350,000 distinct CDR3 sequences. The specimen sequenced was blood. V and J are TRBV6-1 and TRBJ2-1. The source of this sequence is a human donor with ulcerative colitis or Crohn's disease, or a healthy co-twin of an affected twin (not recorded which). Here the CDR3 reads CASSEEITKQFF.